This T cell receptor (beta chain) comes out of a study of beta chain features in type 1 diabetes. The sample holds a few counts of this clone. No antigen is known for it. Since all of the isolated RNA was reverse transcribed, expressed TCRB transcripts were what got sequenced. The data were produced by immunoSEQ multiplex PCR, yet TCRdb's version contains in-frame clones alone and is incomplete. Of 200,000 to 250,000 clones listed, approximately 15% were seen once; the top ten hold roughly 0.02%. Study outcomes and limitations: Within patients, naive, central memory and Treg TCRB repertoires seemed more similar than within healthy donors. There was a moderate but significant shortening of TCRB CDR3s in all four CD4+ subsets of Type 1 diabetes patients.

V was pared by 5 bases and J by 7 bases, with 6 bases between. Germline V gene lookup returns CDR1 LNHDA and CDR2 SQIVND (reference sequence). The CDR3 runs to 12 residues. The rearrangement links TRBV19 to TRBJ1-6; D gene ambiguous. The receptor comes from a man aged 25-45 years with type 1 diabetes. The sequencing sample was made of naive CD4+ T cells from blood. The CDR3 coding sequence is TGTGCCAGTAGTGAACAGAATTCACCCCTCCACTTT. Translating gives CASSEQNSPLHF. Drawing the rest from reference TRBV19 and TRBJ1-6, the complete variable domain is DGGITQSPKYLFRKEGQNVTLSCEQNLNHDAMYWYRQDPGQGLRLIYYSQIVNDFQKGDIAEGYSVSREKKESFPLTVTSAQKNPTAFYLCASSEQNSPLHFGNGTRLTVT.